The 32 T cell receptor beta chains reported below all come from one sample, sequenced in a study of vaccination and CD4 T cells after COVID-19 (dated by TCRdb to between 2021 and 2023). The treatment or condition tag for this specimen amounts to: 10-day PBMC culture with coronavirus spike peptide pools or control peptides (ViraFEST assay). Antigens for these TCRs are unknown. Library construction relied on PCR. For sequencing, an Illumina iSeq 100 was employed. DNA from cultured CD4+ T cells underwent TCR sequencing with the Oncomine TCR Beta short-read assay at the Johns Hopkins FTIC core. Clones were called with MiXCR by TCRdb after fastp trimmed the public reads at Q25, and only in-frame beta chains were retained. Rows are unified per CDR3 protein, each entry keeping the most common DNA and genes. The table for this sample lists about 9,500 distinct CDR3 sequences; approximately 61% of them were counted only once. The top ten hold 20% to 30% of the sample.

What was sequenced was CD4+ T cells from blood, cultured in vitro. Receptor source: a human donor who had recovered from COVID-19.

The CDR3 DNA follows: TGTGCCACCAGCAGAGATTTTAGCGGGAGCCAGCAGTACTTC. Translation gives CATSRDFSGSQQYF. This chain links TRBV15 with TRBJ2-7; 9 bases are shared with TRBD2. CDR3 length: 14 amino acids. The J segment lost 8 bases and the V segment lost 0 bases, leaving 5 bases of the junction unmatched. The germline CDR1 and CDR2 sequences are LNHNV and YYDKDF (reference sequence).

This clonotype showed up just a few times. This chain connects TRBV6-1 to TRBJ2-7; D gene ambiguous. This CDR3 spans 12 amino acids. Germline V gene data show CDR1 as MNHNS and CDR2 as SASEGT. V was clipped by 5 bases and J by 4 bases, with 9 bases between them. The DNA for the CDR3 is TGTGCCAGCAGTCGTAACCAGTACGAGCAGTACTTC. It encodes CASSRNQYEQYF.

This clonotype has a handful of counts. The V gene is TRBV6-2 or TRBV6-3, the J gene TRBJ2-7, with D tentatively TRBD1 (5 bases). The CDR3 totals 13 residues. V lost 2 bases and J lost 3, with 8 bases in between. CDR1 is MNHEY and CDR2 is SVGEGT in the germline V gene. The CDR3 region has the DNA TGTGCCAGCAGTTACCCCGACAGCTACGAGCAGTACTTC. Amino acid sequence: CASSYPDSYEQYF.

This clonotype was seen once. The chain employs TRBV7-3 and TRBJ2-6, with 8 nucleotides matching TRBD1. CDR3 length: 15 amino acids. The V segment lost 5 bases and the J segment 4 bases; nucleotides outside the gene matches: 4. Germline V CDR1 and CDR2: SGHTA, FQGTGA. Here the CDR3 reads CASSATGGGANVLTF. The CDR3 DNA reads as TGTGCCAGCAGCGCCACAGGGGGAGGGGCCAACGTCCTGACTTTC.

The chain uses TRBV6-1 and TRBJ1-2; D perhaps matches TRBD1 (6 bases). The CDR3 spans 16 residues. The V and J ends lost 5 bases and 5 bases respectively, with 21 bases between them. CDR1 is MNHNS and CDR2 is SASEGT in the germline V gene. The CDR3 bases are TGTGCCAGCAGTCGAGGCCTTGAAGCAGGGGCGTATGGCTACACCTTC. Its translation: CASSRGLEAGAYGYTF.

The CDR3 bases are TGTGCCAGCAGCTTAGCGGGCGGGAGGGCCTACGAGCAGTACTTC. Its translation: CASSLAGGRAYEQYF. The chain carries TRBV7-9 and TRBJ2-7, with 9 bases matching TRBD2. The CDR3 runs to 15 residues. CDR1 SEHNR and CDR2 FQNEAQ come from the germline V gene (reference sequence). V trimming: 0 bases; J trimming: 2 bases; junction bases outside the gene matches: 2.

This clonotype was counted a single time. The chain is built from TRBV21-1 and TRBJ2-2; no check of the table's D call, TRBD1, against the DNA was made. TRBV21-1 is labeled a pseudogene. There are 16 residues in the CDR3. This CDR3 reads CASSKATGRKTGELFF. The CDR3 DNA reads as TGTGCCAGCAGCAAAGCTACAGGGCGGAAAACCGGGGAGCTGTTTTTT.

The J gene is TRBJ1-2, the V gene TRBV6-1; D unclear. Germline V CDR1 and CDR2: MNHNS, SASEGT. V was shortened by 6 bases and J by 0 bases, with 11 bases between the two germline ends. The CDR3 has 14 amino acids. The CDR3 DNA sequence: TGTGCCAGCAGAACCCCCGGGACTAACTATGGCTACACCTTC. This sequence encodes CASRTPGTNYGYTF.

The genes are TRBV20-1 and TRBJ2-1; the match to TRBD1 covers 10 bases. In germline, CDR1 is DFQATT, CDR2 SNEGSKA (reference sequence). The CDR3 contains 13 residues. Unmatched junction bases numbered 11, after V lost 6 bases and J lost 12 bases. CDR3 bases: TGCAGTGCCTCGACAGGGGGCGCGGCTGGGCAGTTCTTC. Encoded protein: CSASTGGAAGQFF.

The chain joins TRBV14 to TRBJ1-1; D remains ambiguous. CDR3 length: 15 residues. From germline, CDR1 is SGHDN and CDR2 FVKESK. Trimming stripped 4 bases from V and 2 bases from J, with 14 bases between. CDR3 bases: TGTGCCAGCAGCCTTTCTTTAACTTCAAACACTGAAGCTTTCTTT. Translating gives CASSLSLTSNTEAFF.

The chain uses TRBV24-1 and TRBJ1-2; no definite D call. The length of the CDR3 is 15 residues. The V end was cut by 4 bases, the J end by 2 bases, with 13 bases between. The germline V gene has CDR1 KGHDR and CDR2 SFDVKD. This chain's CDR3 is CATSDSSTRNYGYTF. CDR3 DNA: TGTGCCACCAGTGACTCTAGTACACGCAACTATGGCTACACCTTC.

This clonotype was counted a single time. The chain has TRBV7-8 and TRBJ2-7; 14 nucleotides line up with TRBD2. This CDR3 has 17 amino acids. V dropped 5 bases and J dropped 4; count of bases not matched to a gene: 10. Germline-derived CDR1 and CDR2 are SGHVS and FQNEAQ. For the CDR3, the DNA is TGTGCCAGCAGCAGATCAAGGACTAGCGGGAGGAGGTACGAGCAGTACTTC. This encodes CASSRSRTSGRRYEQYF. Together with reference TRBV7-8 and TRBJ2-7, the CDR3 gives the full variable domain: GAGVSQSPRYKVAKRGQDVALRCDPISGHVSLFWYQQALGQGPEFLTYFQNEAQLDKSGLPSDRFFAERPEGSVSTLKIQRTQQEDSAVYLCASSRSRTSGRRYEQYFGPGTRLTVT.

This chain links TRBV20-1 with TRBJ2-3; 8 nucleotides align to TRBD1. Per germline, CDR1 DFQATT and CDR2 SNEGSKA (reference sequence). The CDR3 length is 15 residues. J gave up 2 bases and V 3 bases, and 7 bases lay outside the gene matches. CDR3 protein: CSASRTGTLTDTQYF. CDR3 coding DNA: TGCAGTGCTAGCCGGACAGGGACCCTCACAGATACGCAGTATTTT.

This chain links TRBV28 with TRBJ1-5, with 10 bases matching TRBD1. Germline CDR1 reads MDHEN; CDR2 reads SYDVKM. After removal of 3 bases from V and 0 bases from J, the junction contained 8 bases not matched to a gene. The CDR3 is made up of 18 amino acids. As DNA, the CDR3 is TGTGCCAGCAGTTTCACGACAGGGGGCCTGTATAGCAATCAGCCCCAGCATTTT. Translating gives CASSFTTGGLYSNQPQHF.

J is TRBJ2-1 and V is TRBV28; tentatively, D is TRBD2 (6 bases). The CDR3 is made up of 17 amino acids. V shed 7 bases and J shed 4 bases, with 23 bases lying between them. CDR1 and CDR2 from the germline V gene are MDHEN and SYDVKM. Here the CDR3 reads CASTPSAGGRLYNEQFF. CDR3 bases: TGTGCCAGCACCCCATCAGCGGGCGGGCGTTTGTACAATGAGCAGTTCTTC.

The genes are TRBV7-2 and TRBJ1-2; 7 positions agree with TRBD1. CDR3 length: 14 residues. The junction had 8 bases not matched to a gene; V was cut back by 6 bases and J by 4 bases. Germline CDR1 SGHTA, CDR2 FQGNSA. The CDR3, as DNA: TGTGCCAGCAGTCGTGACAGGGAGGGCTATGGCTACACCTTC. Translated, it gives CASSRDREGYGYTF.

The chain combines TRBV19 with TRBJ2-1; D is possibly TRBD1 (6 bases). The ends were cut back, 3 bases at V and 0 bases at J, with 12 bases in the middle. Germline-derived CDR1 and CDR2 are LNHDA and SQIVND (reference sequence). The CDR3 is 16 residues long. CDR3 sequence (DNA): TGTGCCAGTAGTATGGGGGCGGCCTACTCCTACAATGAGCAGTTCTTC. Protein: CASSMGAAYSYNEQFF. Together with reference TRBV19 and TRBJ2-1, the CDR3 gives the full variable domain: DGGITQSPKYLFRKEGQNVTLSCEQNLNHDAMYWYRQDPGQGLRLIYYSQIVNDFQKGDIAEGYSVSREKKESFPLTVTSAQKNPTAFYLCASSMGAAYSYNEQFFGPGTRLTVL.

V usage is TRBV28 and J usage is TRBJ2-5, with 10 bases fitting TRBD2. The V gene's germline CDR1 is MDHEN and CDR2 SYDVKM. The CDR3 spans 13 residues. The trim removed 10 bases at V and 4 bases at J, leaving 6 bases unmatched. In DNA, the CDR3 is TGTGCCACCGATCCTAGCGGGAGAGAGACCCAGTACTTC. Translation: CATDPSGRETQYF.

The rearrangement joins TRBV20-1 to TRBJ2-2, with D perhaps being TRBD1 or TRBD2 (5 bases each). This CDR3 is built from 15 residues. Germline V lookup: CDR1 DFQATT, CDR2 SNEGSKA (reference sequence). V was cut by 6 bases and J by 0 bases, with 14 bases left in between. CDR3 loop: CSATPWDANTGELFF. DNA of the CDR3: TGCAGTGCGACCCCCTGGGACGCGAACACCGGGGAGCTGTTTTTT.

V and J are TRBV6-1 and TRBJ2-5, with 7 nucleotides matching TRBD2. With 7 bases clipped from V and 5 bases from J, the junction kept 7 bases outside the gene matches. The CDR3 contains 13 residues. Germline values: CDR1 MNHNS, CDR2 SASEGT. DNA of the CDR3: TGTGCCAGCATCGCGGGAGTGGGTGAGACCCAGTACTTC. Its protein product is CASIAGVGETQYF.

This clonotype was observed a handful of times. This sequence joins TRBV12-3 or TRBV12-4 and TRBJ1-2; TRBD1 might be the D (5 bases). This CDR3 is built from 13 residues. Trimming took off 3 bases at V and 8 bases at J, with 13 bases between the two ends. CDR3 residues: CASSLTEVGGYTF. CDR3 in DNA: TGTGCCAGCAGTTTGACAGAGGTCGGCGGCTACACCTTC.

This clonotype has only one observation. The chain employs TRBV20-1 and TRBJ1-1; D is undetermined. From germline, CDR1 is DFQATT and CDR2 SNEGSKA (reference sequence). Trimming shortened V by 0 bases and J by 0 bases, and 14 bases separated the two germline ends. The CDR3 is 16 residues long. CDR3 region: CSARELSVWMNTEAFF. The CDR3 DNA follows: TGCAGTGCTAGAGAACTATCTGTATGGATGAACACTGAAGCTTTCTTT.

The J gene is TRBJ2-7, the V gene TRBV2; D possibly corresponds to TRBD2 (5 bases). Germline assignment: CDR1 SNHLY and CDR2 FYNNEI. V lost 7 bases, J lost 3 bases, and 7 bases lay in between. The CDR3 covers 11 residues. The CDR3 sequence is CASTSHYEQYF. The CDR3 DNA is TGTGCCAGCACTAGCCACTACGAGCAGTACTTC.

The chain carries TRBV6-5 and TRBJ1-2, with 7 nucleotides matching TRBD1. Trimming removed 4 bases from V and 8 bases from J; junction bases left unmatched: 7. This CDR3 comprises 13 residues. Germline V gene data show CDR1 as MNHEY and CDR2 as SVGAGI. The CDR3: CASSWPGQRGYTF. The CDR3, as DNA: TGTGCCAGCAGTTGGCCGGGACAGCGGGGCTACACCTTC.

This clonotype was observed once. The CDR3 is CASSHQNAGRGNEQFF. CDR3 in DNA: TGTGCCAGCAGTCATCAAAACGCGGGACGGGGCAATGAGCAGTTCTTC. The rearrangement links TRBV6-1 to TRBJ2-1; weak D call: TRBD2 (6 bases). The V gene's germline CDR1 is MNHNS and CDR2 SASEGT. V was shortened by 5 bases and J by 6 bases, with 20 bases between the two germline ends. The CDR3 sequence is 16 residues long.

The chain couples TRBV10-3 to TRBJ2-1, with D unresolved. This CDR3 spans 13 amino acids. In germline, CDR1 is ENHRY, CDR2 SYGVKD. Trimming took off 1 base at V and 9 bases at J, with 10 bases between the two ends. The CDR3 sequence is CAISEFEVFEQFF. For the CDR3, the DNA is TGTGCCATCAGTGAGTTTGAGGTTTTTGAGCAGTTCTTC.

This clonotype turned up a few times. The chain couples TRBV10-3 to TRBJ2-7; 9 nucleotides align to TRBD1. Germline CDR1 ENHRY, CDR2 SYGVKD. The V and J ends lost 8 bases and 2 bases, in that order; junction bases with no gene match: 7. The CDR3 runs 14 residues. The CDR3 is CAISGTGIPYEQYF. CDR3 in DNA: TGTGCCATCTCCGGGACAGGGATCCCCTACGAGCAGTACTTC.

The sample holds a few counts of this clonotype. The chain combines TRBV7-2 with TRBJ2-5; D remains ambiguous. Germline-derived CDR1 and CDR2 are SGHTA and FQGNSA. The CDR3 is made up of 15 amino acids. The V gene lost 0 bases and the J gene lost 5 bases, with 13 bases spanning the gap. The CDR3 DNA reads TGTGCCAGCAGCTTAGCTTTTCCAGGCACGGAGACCCAGTACTTC. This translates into CASSLAFPGTETQYF. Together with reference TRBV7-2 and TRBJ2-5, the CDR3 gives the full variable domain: GAGVSQSPSNKVTEKGKDVELRCDPISGHTALYWYRQSLGQGLEFLIYFQGNSAPDKSGLPSDRFSAERTGGSVSTLTIQRTQQEDSAVYLCASSLAFPGTETQYFGPGTRLLVL.

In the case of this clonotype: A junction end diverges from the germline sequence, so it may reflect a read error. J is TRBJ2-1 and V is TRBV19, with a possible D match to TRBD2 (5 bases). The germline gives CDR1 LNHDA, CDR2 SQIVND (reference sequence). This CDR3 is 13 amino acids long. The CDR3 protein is CAGSMREGSEQFF. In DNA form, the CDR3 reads TGTGCCGGTAGTATGAGGGAAGGGAGTGAGCAGTTCTTC.

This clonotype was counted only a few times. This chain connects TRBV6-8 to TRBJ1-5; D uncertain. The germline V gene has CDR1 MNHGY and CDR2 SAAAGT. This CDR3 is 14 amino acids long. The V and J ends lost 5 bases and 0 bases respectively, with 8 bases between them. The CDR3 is CASSLSYSNQPQHF. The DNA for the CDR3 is TGTGCCAGCAGTCTGAGTTATAGCAATCAGCCCCAGCATTTT.

The CDR3: CASSEQDRAGYEQYF. CDR3 bases: TGTGCCAGCAGTGAACAGGACAGGGCAGGCTACGAGCAGTACTTC. V and J are TRBV2 and TRBJ2-7; 8 bases are shared with TRBD1. This CDR3 has 15 amino acids. Per germline, CDR1 SNHLY and CDR2 FYNNEI. V shed 2 bases and J 3 bases; nucleotides not matched to a gene: 6.

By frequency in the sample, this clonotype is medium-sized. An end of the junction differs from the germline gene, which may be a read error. CDR3 coding DNA: TGTGCTAGCAGCTTATCACTGGGGGCGGGAGGTGAGACCCAGTACTTC. Its protein is CASSLSLGAGGETQYF. This rearrangement joins TRBV7-7 to TRBJ2-5; 8 bases align to TRBD2. Germline V gene lookup returns CDR1 SSHAT and CDR2 FNYEAQ (reference sequence). This CDR3 spans 16 amino acids.